This paragraph reports one TCR beta chain. CDR3 length: 18 residues. V was trimmed by 8 bases and J by 0 bases, leaving 22 bases between them. Germline lookup yields CDR1 MGHDK and CDR2 SYGVNS. The data stem from a study of OX40 agonist ivuxolimab in advanced cancers. Sequenced by immunoSEQ multiplex PCR; TCRdb stores in-frame clones only, minus some. The sample lists fewer than 25,000 clones; 75% to 80% were seen once. This specimen was CD4+ or CD8+ T cells sorted from blood, taken in a trial of the OX40 agonist ivuxolimab. The origin of this receptor is an adult with an advanced solid tumor such as melanoma, head and neck, liver or kidney cancer. The chain uses TRBV25-1 and TRBJ1-4, with D maybe TRBD1 (6 bases). The CDR3 sequence: CASAKVGAGPTTNEKLFF. DNA for the CDR3: TGTGCCAGCGCTAAGGTGGGGGCAGGGCCCACAACTAATGAAAAACTGTTTTTT.